This TCR beta chain stems from a study of radiotherapy plus CTLA-4 blockade in lung cancer. TCRdb's table, derived via immunoSEQ multiplex PCR, lists solely in-frame clones and lacks some. The data contain some 96,000 clones, approximately 86% of them singletons. It was focal radiation plus CTLA-4 blockade with ipilimumab that patients with chemo-refractory metastatic non-small-cell lung cancer received. This specimen was peripheral blood, taken from a patient treated with radiotherapy plus ipilimumab. The sequence came from a human donor with non-small cell lung cancer that progressed on radiotherapy plus ipilimumab.

This CDR3 is CASRNLLQGALAGELFF. DNA for the CDR3: TGTGCCAGTAGAAACCTCTTACAGGGGGCGCTGGCCGGGGAGCTGTTTTTT. The chain combines TRBV19 with TRBJ2-2; the match to TRBD1 covers 9 bases. CDR1 and CDR2 (germline): LNHDA, SQIVND (reference sequence). This CDR3 has 17 residues. V gave up 6 bases and J gave up 6 bases; unmatched junction bases: 14.